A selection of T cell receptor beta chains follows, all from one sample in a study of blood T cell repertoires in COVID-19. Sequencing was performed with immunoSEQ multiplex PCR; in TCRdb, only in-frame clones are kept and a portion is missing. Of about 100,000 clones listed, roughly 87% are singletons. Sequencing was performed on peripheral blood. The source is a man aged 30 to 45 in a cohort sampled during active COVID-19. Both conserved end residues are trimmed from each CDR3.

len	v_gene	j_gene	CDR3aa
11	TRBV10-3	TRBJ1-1	AIRRDGHTEAF
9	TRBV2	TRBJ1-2	ASSGDSFYT
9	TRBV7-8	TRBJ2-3	ASSSIDTQY
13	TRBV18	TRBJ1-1	ASSRQGSTNTESF
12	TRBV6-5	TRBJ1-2	ASSALHDSPSYT
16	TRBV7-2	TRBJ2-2	ASSLFPLGGANTGELF
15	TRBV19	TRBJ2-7	ASSSSRDSTISYEQY
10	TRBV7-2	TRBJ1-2	ASSLVKQSYT
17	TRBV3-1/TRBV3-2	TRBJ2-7	ASSQATAGGLAPAHEQY
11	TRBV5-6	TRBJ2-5	ASSLLARETQY
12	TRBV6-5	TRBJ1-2	ASSQPGQNYGYT
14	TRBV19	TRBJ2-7	ASSTRDRGRLNEQY
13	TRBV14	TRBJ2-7	ASSPSGTRAYEQY
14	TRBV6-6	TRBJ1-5	ASTDRVRGSNQPQH
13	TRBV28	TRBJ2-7	ASNRGQDLSYEQY